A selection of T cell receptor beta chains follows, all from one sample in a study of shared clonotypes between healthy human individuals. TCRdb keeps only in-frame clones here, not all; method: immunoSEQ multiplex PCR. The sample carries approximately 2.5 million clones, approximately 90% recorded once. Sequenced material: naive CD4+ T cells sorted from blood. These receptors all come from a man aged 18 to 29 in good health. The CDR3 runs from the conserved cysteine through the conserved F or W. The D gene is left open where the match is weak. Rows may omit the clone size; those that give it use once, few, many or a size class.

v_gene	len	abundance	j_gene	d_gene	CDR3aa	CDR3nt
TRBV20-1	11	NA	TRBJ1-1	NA	CSANSGGKAFF	TGCAGTGCTAATTCGGGGGGAAAAGCTTTCTTT
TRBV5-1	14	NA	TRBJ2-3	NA	CASSRRGETDTQYF	TGCGCCAGCAGCCGCCGCGGGGAAACAGATACGCAGTATTTT
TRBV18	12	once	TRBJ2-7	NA	CASSPGHNEQYF	TGTGCCAGCTCCCCGGGACACAACGAGCAGTACTTC
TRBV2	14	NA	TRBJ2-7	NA	CASRSVVLSGEQYF	TGTGCCAGCAGGTCAGTTGTTCTTTCGGGCGAGCAGTACTTC
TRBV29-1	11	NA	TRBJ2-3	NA	CSLRWADTQYF	TGCAGCCTACGTTGGGCAGATACGCAGTATTTT
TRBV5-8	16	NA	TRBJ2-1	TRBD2	CASSPLLGTSGAEQFF	TGTGCCAGCAGCCCCCTTTTAGGGACTAGCGGGGCTGAGCAGTTCTTC
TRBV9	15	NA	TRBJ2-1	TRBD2	CASSVTSGRLDEQFF	TGTGCCAGCAGCGTTACTAGCGGGAGGTTGGATGAGCAGTTCTTC
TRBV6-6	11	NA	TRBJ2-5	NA	CASRTDYFQYF	TGTGCCAGCAGGACCGATTATTTCCAGTACTTC
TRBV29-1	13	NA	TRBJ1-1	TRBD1	CSADRGRFTEAFF	TGCAGCGCGGACAGGGGGAGGTTCACTGAAGCTTTCTTT
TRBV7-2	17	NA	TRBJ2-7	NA	CASSSPREAKKRYEQYF	TGTGCCAGCAGCTCCCCCCGAGAAGCAAAAAAAAGATACGAGCAGTACTTC
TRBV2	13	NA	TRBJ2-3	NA	CASRGLAPDTQYF	TGTGCCAGCAGGGGTCTAGCGCCAGATACGCAGTATTTT
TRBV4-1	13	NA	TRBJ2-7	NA	CASSLGTTYEQYF	TGCGCCAGCAGCCTCGGGACCACCTACGAGCAGTACTTC
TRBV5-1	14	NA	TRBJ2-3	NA	CASSLELTTDTQYF	TGCGCCAGCAGCTTGGAACTAACCACAGATACGCAGTATTTT
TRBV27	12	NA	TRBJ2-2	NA	CASRRNTGELFF	TGTGCCAGCAGGCGGAACACCGGGGAGCTGTTTTTT
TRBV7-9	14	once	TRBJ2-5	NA	CASSLGMGQETQYF	TGTGCCAGCAGCTTAGGCATGGGGCAAGAGACCCAGTACTTC
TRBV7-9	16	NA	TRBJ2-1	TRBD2	CASSLVTSGPYNEQFF	TGTGCCAGCAGCTTGGTGACTAGCGGGCCGTACAATGAGCAGTTCTTC
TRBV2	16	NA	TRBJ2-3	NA	CASSDWGGAQTDTQYF	TGTGCCAGCAGTGATTGGGGGGGGGCTCAGACAGATACGCAGTATTTT
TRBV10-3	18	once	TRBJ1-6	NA	CAISETGWQGAYNSPLHF	TGTGCCATCAGTGAGACCGGGTGGCAGGGCGCCTATAATTCACCCCTCCACTTT
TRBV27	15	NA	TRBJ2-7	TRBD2	CASRTFSGNTYEQYF	TGTGCCAGCAGGACTTTTAGCGGGAACACCTACGAGCAGTACTTC
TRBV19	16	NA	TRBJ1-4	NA	CASSMVRVLTNEKLFF	TGTGCCAGTAGTATGGTCAGGGTGTTGACTAATGAAAAACTGTTTTTT
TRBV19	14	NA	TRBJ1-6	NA	CASRAGSYNSPLHF	TGTGCCAGTAGAGCGGGGTCCTATAATTCACCCCTCCACTTT
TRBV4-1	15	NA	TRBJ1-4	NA	CASSQAWLGGEKLFF	TGCGCCAGCAGCCAAGCCTGGTTAGGGGGTGAAAAACTGTTTTTT
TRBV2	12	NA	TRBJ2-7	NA	CASSSGTYEQYF	TGTGCCAGCAGTTCGGGAACCTACGAGCAGTACTTC
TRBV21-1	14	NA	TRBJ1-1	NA	CASSNQGKNTEAFF	TGTGCCAGCAGCAACCAGGGGAAGAACACTGAAGCTTTCTTT
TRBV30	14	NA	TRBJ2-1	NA	CAWSVGGAHNEQFF	TGTGCCTGGAGTGTGGGGGGGGCTCACAATGAGCAGTTCTTC
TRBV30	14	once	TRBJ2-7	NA	CAWSDPRASYEQYF	TGTGCCTGGAGTGACCCCAGGGCTAGCTACGAGCAGTACTTC
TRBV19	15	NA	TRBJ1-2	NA	CASSMGQQGSYGYTF	TGTGCCAGTAGTATGGGTCAACAGGGTTCCTATGGCTACACCTTC
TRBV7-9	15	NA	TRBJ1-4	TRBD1	CASSLGTGSNEKLFF	TGTGCCAGCAGCTTAGGGACAGGTTCTAATGAAAAACTGTTTTTT